The 11 T cell receptor beta chains below come from one sample, sequenced in a study of T cell responses to AZD1222 COVID-19 vaccine. Sequencing used immunoSEQ multiplex PCR; TCRdb keeps in-frame clones, though not all of them. The table lists around 130,000 clones, 93% of them singletons. The input for sequencing was peripheral blood, taken on day 0 of AZD1222 vaccination. These receptors all stem from an adult in good health.

This clone occurred once. The rearrangement uses TRBV9 and TRBJ1-1, with a weak D call TRBD1 (5 bases). Germline CDR1 and CDR2: SGDLS and YYNGEE. The CDR3 has 15 residues. Trimming took off 4 bases at V and 1 base at J, with 14 bases between the two ends. The CDR3 region is CASSPQGVGNTEAFF. The CDR3 DNA follows: TGTGCCAGCAGCCCCCAAGGGGTGGGGAACACTGAAGCTTTCTTT.

The chain combines TRBV6-6 with TRBJ2-7, with TRBD1 matching over 11 bases. CDR3 length: 18 residues. J was trimmed by 2 bases and V by 5 bases; bases with no gene match: 14. Germline-derived CDR1 and CDR2 are MNHNY and SVGAGI (reference sequence). This chain's CDR3 is CASSPFPSAGQGAYEQYF. The CDR3 DNA is TGTGCCAGCAGTCCCTTCCCCTCGGCGGGACAGGGGGCCTACGAGCAGTACTTC.

The chain uses TRBV6-2 or TRBV6-3 and TRBJ1-1; D ambiguous. Trimming removed 6 bases at V and 4 bases at J, with 15 bases between. This CDR3 spans 14 amino acids. Germline V gives CDR1 MNHEY, CDR2 SVGEGT. The CDR3 is CASSLKLVSTEAFF. In DNA, the CDR3 is TGTGCCAGCAGCCTAAAACTGGTGTCCACTGAAGCTTTCTTT.

V is TRBV7-6 and J is TRBJ2-2; no clear D. Deletions cut 1 base from V and 6 bases from J, with 9 bases between. The CDR3 spans 14 residues. From germline, CDR1 is SGHVS and CDR2 FNYEAQ. CDR3 protein: CASSLELGPGELFF. The CDR3 coding sequence is TGTGCCAGCAGCTTAGAGTTAGGGCCCGGGGAGCTGTTTTTT.

The chain has TRBV28 and TRBJ2-2; D call uncertain. V lost 5 bases and J 7 bases, leaving 8 bases between the germline ends. This CDR3 is built from 12 residues. The germline V gene encodes CDR1 MDHEN and CDR2 SYDVKM. The chain's CDR3 is CASSPIVGELFF. The CDR3 DNA reads as TGTGCCAGCAGTCCCATCGTCGGGGAGCTGTTTTTT. Full variable domain (outside the CDR3, taken from reference TRBV28 and TRBJ2-2): DVKVTQSSRYLVKRTGEKVFLECVQDMDHENMFWYRQDPGLGLRLIYFSYDVKMKEKGDIPEGYSVSREKKERFSLILESASTNQTSMYLCASSPIVGELFFGEGSRLTVL.

The CDR3 protein is CASSTNLGNEQYF. The CDR3 DNA reads as TGTGCCAGCAGTACCAACCTCGGAAACGAGCAGTACTTC. The chain is built from TRBV6-5 and TRBJ2-7; D gene unclear. CDR3 length: 13 amino acids. Per the germline V gene, CDR1 is MNHEY and CDR2 is SVGAGI. With 5 bases removed from V and 5 bases from J, the gap between germline ends came to 13 bases.

V is TRBV12-5 and J is TRBJ2-2, with D unclear. The CDR3 is 12 amino acids. Trimming took 4 bases from V and 4 from J, leaving 4 bases between them. Looked up from germline, CDR1 is LGHNT and CDR2 is FRNRAP. CDR3 sequence (DNA): TGTGCTAGTGGTTATCCCACCGGGGAGCTGTTTTTT. It is translated as CASGYPTGELFF.

This clone appeared once. This chain links TRBV4-3 with TRBJ1-1, with a possible D match to TRBD1 (5 bases). This CDR3 is 15 amino acids long. Germline V gene lookup returns CDR1 LGHNA and CDR2 YSLEER. With 0 bases removed from V and 3 bases from J, the gap between germline ends came to 11 bases. The CDR3 DNA sequence: TGCGCCAGCAGCCAAGATCCGGGGGTCGACACTGAAGCTTTCTTT. This codes for CASSQDPGVDTEAFF.

The rearrangement uses TRBV7-2 and TRBJ2-7; D is perhaps TRBD2 (6 bases). CDR1 SGHTA and CDR2 FQGNSA come from the germline V gene. The CDR3 loop spans 15 amino acids. V dropped 2 bases and J dropped 12 bases, with 23 bases sitting between them. The CDR3 here is CASSLSRGLMFGGYF. DNA of the CDR3: TGTGCCAGCAGCTTATCACGGGGCTTAATGTTCGGGGGGTACTTC.

The chain combines TRBV7-9 with TRBJ2-6; D possibly corresponds to TRBD1 (7 bases). Germline V gene lookup returns CDR1 SEHNR and CDR2 FQNEAQ (reference sequence). With 1 base removed from V and 2 bases from J, the gap between germline ends came to 15 bases. This CDR3 is built from 18 residues. The CDR3 DNA follows: TGTGCCAGCAGCTTAGAAGGGGGCCGGGGGCCTGGGGCCAACGTCCTGACTTTC. This codes for CASSLEGGRGPGANVLTF.

This rearrangement joins TRBV7-3 to TRBJ1-3, with no clear D. In germline, CDR1 is SGHTA, CDR2 FQGTGA. V was cut by 1 base and J by 0 bases, with 10 bases left in between. This CDR3 contains 16 residues. CDR3 sequence: CASSLNDKSSGNTIYF. In DNA form, the CDR3 reads TGTGCCAGCAGCTTAAATGACAAGAGCTCTGGAAACACCATATATTTT.